This TCR beta chain derives from a study of blood T cell repertoires in COVID-19. Study-wide context: Samples taken during acute and convalescent COVID-19 were collected in the United States, Italy and Spain.

Trimming took off 3 bases at V and 10 bases at J, with 12 bases between the two ends. CDR1 LNHDA and CDR2 SQIVND come from the germline V gene (reference sequence). The CDR3 spans 12 residues. Original processing notes: Reference gene primer amplification gave nucleated cell count estimates. This table comes from immunoSEQ multiplex PCR, and its TCRdb copy is limited to in-frame clones, with some not included. V and J calls and clone size come straight from that table; D and trimming were deduced from the DNA. The top ten clones hold approximately 4.5% of a sample with 75,000 to 100,000 clones, 81% of them seen once.

The receptor was isolated from a man aged 60 to 69 with acute or convalescent COVID-19. This sequence joins TRBV19 and TRBJ1-2; possibly TRBD1 for D (6 bases). The source material was peripheral blood. Here the CDR3 reads CASSMLQGHYTF. Written as DNA, the CDR3 is TGTGCCAGTAGTATGTTGCAGGGGCACTACACCTTC.